Given below is one T cell receptor (beta chain) in context. Its cognate antigen is unknown. TCRdb fed the 5' RACE reads into MiXCR, producing one record per CDR3 protein. The sample yields hundreds of thousands of distinct CDR3 sequences, about 23% seen once. This record belongs to a study of T-cell memory formation after mild COVID-19. CDR1 and CDR2 (germline): LGHNA, YNFKEQ. This CDR3 contains 13 residues. V was pared by 0 bases and J by 5 bases, with 7 bases between. Study results and limitations: Contracting clones, day 15 to 85, had balanced CD4/CD8, and later expanders favored CD4+.

The material sequenced was PBMCs or a T cell subset sorted from them (not recorded which). The receptor comes from an adult woman who had mild COVID-19 (a few samples of this study predate the infection). Cell type and time point are not known. This chain links TRBV4-2 with TRBJ2-5; D uncertain. Written as DNA, the CDR3 is TGTGCCAGCAGCCAAGATCTCCCGGAGACCCAGTACTTC. Encoded protein: CASSQDLPETQYF.